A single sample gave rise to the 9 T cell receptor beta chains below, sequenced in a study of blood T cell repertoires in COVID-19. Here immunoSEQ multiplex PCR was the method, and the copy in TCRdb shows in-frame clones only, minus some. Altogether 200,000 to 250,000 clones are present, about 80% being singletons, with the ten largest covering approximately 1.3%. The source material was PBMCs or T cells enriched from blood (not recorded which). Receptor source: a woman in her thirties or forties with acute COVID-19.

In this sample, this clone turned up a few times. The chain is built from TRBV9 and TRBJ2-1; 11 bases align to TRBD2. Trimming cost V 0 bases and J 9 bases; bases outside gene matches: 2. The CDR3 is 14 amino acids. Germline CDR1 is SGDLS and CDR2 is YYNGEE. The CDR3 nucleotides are TGTGCCAGCAGCGTAGTTAGCGGGAGGGGTGAGCAGTTCTTC. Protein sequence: CASSVVSGRGEQFF.

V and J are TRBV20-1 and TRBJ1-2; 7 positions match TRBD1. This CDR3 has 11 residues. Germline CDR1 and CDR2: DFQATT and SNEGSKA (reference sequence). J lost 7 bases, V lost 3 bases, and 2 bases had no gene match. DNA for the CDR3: TGCAGTGCTAGCGACAGGGTTGGCTACACCTTC. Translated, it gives CSASDRVGYTF.

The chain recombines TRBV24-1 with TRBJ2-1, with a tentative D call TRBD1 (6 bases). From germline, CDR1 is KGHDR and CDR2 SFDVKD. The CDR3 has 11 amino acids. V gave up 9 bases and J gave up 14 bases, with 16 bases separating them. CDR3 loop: CATGPGTPEFF. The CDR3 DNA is TGTGCCACCGGCCCCGGGACACCGGAGTTCTTC.

The CDR3 spells CASSPVGGGELFF. The CDR3 DNA sequence: TGTGCCAGCAGCCCCGTCGGTGGCGGGGAGCTGTTTTTT. V usage is TRBV7-9 and J usage is TRBJ2-2; D ambiguous. Deletions cut 5 bases from V and 7 bases from J, with 11 bases between. The CDR3 is made up of 13 amino acids. The germline V gene has CDR1 SEHNR and CDR2 FQNEAQ (reference sequence).

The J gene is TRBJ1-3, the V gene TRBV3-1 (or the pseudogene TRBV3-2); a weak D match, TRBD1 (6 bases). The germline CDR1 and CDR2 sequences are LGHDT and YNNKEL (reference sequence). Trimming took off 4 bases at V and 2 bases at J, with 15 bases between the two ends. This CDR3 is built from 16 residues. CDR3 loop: CASSLIVSGAGNTIYF. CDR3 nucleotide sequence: TGTGCCAGCAGCCTCATTGTTTCAGGGGCTGGAAACACCATATATTTT.

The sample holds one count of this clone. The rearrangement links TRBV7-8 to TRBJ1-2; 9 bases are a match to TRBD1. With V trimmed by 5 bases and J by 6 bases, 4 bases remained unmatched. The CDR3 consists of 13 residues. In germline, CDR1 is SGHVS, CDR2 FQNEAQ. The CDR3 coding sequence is TGTGCCAGCAGCCGACAGGGGGGAGATGGCTACACCTTC. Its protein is CASSRQGGDGYTF.

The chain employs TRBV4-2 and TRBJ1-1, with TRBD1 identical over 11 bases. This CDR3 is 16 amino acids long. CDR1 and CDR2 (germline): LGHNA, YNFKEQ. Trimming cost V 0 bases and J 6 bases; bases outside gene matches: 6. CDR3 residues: CASSQEVDRGLPEAFF. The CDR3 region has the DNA TGTGCCAGCAGCCAAGAGGTGGACAGGGGGCTCCCTGAAGCTTTCTTT.

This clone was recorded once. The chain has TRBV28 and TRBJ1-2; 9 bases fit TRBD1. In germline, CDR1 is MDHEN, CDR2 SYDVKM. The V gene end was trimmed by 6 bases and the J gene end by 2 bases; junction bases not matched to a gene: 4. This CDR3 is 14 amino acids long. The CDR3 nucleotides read TGTGCCAGCAGACGGACAGGGGTAAACTATGGCTACACCTTC. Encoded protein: CASRRTGVNYGYTF.

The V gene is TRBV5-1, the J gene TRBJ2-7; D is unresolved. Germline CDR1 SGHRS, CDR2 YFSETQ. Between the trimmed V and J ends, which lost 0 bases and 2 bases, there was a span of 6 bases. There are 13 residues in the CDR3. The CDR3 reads CASSLDSAYEQYF. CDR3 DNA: TGCGCCAGCAGCTTGGATTCTGCCTACGAGCAGTACTTC.